The sample holds a few counts of the clone carrying this T cell receptor (beta chain). The data were obtained in a study of blood T cell repertoires in COVID-19. CDR1 is SGHRS, CDR2 YFSETQ, per germline. The ends were cut back, 4 bases at V and 2 bases at J, with 5 bases in the middle. CDR3 length: 12 residues. Original analysis: Estimation of nucleated cell counts was performed using reference gene primer amplification. Clones were sequenced by immunoSEQ multiplex PCR, and TCRdb holds only the in-frame ones, with some missing. V, J and clone size derive from that table, while D and trimming were established from the DNA sequence. The table has 90,000 to 150,000 clones, just over 70% seen once.

This TCR derives from a human donor with acute or convalescent COVID-19. The donor label of this sample is uncertain. Sequences were obtained from peripheral blood. The rearrangement joins TRBV5-1 to TRBJ2-3; D is uncertain. CDR3 residues: CASSPDTDTQYF. The CDR3 bases are TGCGCCAGCAGCCCAGACACAGATACGCAGTATTTT.